The 8 T cell receptor beta chains below all came from one sample that was sequenced in a study of cytomegalovirus exposure and HLA in healthy donors. The PCR ran on 60 Vbeta and 13 Jbeta primers. The data were produced by immunoSEQ multiplex PCR, yet TCRdb's version contains in-frame clones alone and is incomplete. The sample lists approximately 110,000 clones, over 60% occurring once. Sequenced input: PBMCs. The receptor set was obtained from a man aged 55 to 70 in good health and CMV-seropositive.

The rearrangement joins TRBV7-2 to TRBJ2-7, with D tentatively TRBD1 (5 bases). The germline V gene encodes CDR1 SGHTA and CDR2 FQGNSA. The V end lost 1 base, the J end lost 0 bases, and 7 bases lay between the germline ends. The CDR3 has 14 amino acids. The CDR3 coding sequence is TGTGCCAGCAGCTTAGGACAGACCTCCTACGAGCAGTACTTC. Its translation is CASSLGQTSYEQYF.

The J gene is TRBJ1-2, the V gene TRBV27, with 7 bases matching TRBD1. The CDR3 spans 13 residues. Germline V CDR1 and CDR2: MNHEY, SMNVEV (reference sequence). Trimming took 8 bases from V and 11 from J; bases not matched to a gene: 14. This CDR3 reads CASVPRGSRIYTF. The CDR3 nucleotides read TGTGCCAGCGTCCCCAGGGGGTCAAGGATATACACCTTC.

For this clone: One junction end disagrees with the germline gene, perhaps due to a read error. The chain joins TRBV4-1 to TRBJ2-3; 7 bases fit TRBD2. This CDR3 contains 13 residues. The germline V gene encodes CDR1 MGHRA and CDR2 YSYEKL. The CDR3 region has the DNA TGCGCCAGCAGCCAAGGGGAGGGGAACAGCTGTGCGTTT. Its protein is CASSQGEGNSCAF.

The rearrangement joins TRBV5-1 to TRBJ2-5, with 7 bases matching TRBD2. This CDR3 region has 14 residues. Germline CDR1 reads SGHRS; CDR2 reads YFSETQ. After removal of 5 bases from V and 0 bases from J, the junction contained 4 bases not matched to a gene. CDR3 sequence (DNA): TGCGCCAGCAGTTCGGGAGGAAACCAAGAGACCCAGTACTTC. As protein: CASSSGGNQETQYF.

This clone was found a few times. This chain uses TRBV9 with TRBJ2-3; D is perhaps TRBD2 (7 bases). Germline V CDR1 and CDR2: SGDLS, YYNGEE. This CDR3 spans 15 amino acids. The ends were cut back, 4 bases at V and 5 bases at J, with 17 bases in the middle. In nucleotides, the CDR3 is TGTGCCAGCAGCCTGCGAGGGGGGGCGGTAGATACGCAGTATTTT. It translates to CASSLRGGAVDTQYF.

The gene calls are TRBV5-1 and TRBJ1-1, with 8 nucleotides matching TRBD1. The CDR3 is made up of 16 amino acids. The germline CDR1 and CDR2 sequences are SGHRS and YFSETQ. V lost 4 bases to trimming and J lost 5 bases; unmatched junction nucleotides: 13. The CDR3 loop reads CASSVDPQGAHTEAFF. The CDR3 coding sequence is TGCGCCAGCAGCGTGGACCCCCAGGGGGCACATACTGAAGCTTTCTTT.

V gene TRBV5-1 combines with J gene TRBJ2-5, with 10 bases fitting TRBD2. The CDR3 totals 15 residues. J gave up 2 bases and V 4 bases, and 5 bases lay outside the gene matches. Germline V gene sequence: CDR1 SGHRS, CDR2 YFSETQ. CDR3 sequence: CASSRLTSGQETQYF. In DNA form, the CDR3 reads TGCGCCAGCAGCAGACTGACTAGCGGGCAAGAGACCCAGTACTTC.

This chain uses TRBV7-9 with TRBJ2-3; a possible D gene is TRBD2 (6 bases). Looked up from germline, CDR1 is SEHNR and CDR2 is FQNEAQ (reference sequence). CDR3 length: 15 residues. The germline V and J ends were trimmed by 3 bases and 1 base, with 11 bases remaining between them. CDR3 sequence: CASSFAGSGTDTQYF. CDR3 nucleotide sequence: TGTGCCAGCAGCTTCGCGGGGAGTGGCACAGATACGCAGTATTTT. The full variable domain, rest sourced from reference TRBV7-9 and TRBJ2-3, is DTGVSQNPRHKITKRGQNVTFRCDPISEHNRLYWYRQTLGQGPEFLTYFQNEAQLEKSRLLSDRFSAERPKGSFSTLEIQRTEQGDSAMYLCASSFAGSGTDTQYFGPGTRLTVL.